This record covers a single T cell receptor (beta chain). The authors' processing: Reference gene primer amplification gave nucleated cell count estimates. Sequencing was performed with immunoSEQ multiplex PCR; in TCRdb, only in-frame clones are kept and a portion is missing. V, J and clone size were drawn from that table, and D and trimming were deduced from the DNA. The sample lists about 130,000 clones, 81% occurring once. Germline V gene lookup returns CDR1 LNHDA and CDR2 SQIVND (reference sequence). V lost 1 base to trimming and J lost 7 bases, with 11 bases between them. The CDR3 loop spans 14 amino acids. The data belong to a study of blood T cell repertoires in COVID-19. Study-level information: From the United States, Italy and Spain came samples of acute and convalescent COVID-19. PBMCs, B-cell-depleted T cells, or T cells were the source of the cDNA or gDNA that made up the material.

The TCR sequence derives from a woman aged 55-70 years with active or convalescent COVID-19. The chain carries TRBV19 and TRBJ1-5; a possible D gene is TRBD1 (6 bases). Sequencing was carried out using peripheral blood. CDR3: CASSIGGGKQPQHF. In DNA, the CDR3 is TGTGCCAGTAGTATAGGAGGGGGAAAGCAGCCCCAGCATTTT.